The subject of this entry is one TCR beta chain. Followed longitudinally, the Seattle patients had been enrolled during active infection. The data derive from a study of blood T cell repertoires in COVID-19. The wider study: Samples representing acute and convalescent COVID-19 were sourced from the United States, Italy and Spain. PBMCs, B-cell-depleted T cells, or T cells were the source of the cDNA or gDNA that made up the material.

The CDR3 spans 13 residues. Trimming cost V 6 bases and J 3 bases, with 11 bases left between them. CDR1 and CDR2 from the germline V gene are MDHEN and SYDVKM. In the authors' workflow: Nucleated cell number was recorded as an estimate derived from reference gene primer amplification. Generated by immunoSEQ multiplex PCR, the TCRdb table keeps only in-frame clones and is missing some. Clonal size and the V and J genes are those of that table, whereas D and trimming came from the DNA. The sample has 80,000 to 100,000 clones; about 90% are singletons. The TCR was taken from a man between 50 and 59 years old with COVID-19, enrolled during active disease. Sequenced input: peripheral blood. The chain uses TRBV28 and TRBJ1-2, with D possibly matching TRBD1 (6 bases). The CDR3 sequence: CASSLDSHYGYTF. DNA of the CDR3: TGTGCCAGCAGCCTGGACAGCCACTATGGCTACACCTTC.